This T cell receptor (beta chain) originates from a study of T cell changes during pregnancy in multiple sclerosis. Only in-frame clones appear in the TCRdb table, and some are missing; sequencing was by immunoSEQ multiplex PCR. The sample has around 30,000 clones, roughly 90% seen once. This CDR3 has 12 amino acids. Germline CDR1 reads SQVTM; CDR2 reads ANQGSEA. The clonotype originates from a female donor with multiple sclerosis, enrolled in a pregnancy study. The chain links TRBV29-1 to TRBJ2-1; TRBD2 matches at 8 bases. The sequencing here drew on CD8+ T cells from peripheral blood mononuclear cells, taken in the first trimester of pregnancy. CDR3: CRRLALSNEQFF. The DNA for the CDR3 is TGCAGAAGACTAGCGCTTTCCAATGAGCAGTTCTTC.